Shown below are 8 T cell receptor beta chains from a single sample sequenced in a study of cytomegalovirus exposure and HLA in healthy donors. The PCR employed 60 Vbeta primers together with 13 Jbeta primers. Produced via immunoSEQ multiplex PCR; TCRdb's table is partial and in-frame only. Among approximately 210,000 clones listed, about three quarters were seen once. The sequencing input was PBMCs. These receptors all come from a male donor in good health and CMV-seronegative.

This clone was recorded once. The CDR3 loop is CASSHGLSNQPQHF. Written as DNA, the CDR3 is TGCGCCAGCAGCCACGGACTTAGCAATCAGCCCCAGCATTTT. The V call is TRBV4-3, the J call TRBJ1-5; D is unclear. This CDR3 has 14 amino acids. V was shortened by 3 bases and J by 0 bases, with 6 bases between the two germline ends. CDR1 and CDR2 (germline): LGHNA, YSLEER.

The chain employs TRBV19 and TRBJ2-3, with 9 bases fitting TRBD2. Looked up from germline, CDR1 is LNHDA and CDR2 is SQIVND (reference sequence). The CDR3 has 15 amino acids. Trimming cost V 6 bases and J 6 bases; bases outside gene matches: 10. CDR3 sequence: CASRAAGGRSDTQYF. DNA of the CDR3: TGTGCCAGTAGGGCGGCGGGGGGGAGGTCTGATACGCAGTATTTT.

The CDR3 here is CASSEGGSEKLFF. The CDR3 coding sequence is TGCGCCAGCAGCGAAGGGGGCAGTGAAAAACTGTTTTTT. The V and J genes are TRBV5-1 and TRBJ1-4; 7 nucleotides match TRBD1. With 4 bases clipped from V and 7 bases from J, the junction kept 4 bases outside the gene matches. The CDR3 contains 13 residues. Germline CDR1 SGHRS, CDR2 YFSETQ. Combining the CDR3 with reference TRBV5-1 and TRBJ1-4 gives the whole variable domain KAGVTQTPRYLIKTRGQQVTLSCSPISGHRSVSWYQQTPGQGLQFLFEYFSETQRNKGNFPGRFSGRQFSNSRSEMNVSTLELGDSALYLCASSEGGSEKLFFGSGTQLSVL.

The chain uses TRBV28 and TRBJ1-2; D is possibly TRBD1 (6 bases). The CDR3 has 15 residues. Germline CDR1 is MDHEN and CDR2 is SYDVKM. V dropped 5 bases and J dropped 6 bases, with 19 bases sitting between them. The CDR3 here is CASSTTGSSGDGYTF. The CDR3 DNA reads TGTGCCAGCAGTACTACAGGGTCTTCTGGGGATGGCTACACCTTC.

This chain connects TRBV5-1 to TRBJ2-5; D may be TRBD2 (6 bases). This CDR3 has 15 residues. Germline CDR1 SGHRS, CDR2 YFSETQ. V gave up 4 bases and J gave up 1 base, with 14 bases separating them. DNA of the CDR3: TGCGCCAGCAGCAAGGACGTAGCGGCCCAAGAGACCCAGTACTTC. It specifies CASSKDVAAQETQYF.

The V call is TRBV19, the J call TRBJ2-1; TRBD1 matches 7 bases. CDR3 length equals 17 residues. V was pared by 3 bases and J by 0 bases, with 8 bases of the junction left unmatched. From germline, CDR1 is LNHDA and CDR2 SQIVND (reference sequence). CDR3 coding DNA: TGTGCCAGTAGTATGGATCCGACAGGGATCTCCTACAATGAGCAGTTCTTC. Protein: CASSMDPTGISYNEQFF.

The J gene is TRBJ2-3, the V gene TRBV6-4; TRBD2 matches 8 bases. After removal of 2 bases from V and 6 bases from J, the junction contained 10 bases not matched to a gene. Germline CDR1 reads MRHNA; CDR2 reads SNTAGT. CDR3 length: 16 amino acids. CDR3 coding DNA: TGTGCCAGCAGTGACAAGCGGGGGAGTCCAATGGATACGCAGTATTTT. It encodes CASSDKRGSPMDTQYF.

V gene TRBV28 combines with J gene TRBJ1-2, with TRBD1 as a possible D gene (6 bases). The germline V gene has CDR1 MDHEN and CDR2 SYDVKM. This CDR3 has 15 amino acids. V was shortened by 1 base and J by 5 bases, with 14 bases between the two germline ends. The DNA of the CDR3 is TGTGCCAGCAGTTTATCCACAGGGAACTGGTATGGCTACACCTTC. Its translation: CASSLSTGNWYGYTF.